This TCR beta chain came from a study of blood T cell repertoires in COVID-19. Whole-study context: Specimens from acute and convalescent COVID-19 originated in the United States, Italy and Spain. T cells, B-cell-depleted T cells, or PBMCs supplied cDNA or gDNA.

With 5 bases removed from V and 2 bases from J, the gap between germline ends came to 3 bases. CDR1 SGHTA and CDR2 FQGNSA come from the germline V gene. CDR3 length: 12 residues. Seattle patients were enrolled while actively infected and followed longitudinally. Original processing methods: It was from reference gene primer amplification that nucleated cell counts were estimated. Only in-frame clones appear in the TCRdb table, and some are missing; sequencing was by immunoSEQ multiplex PCR. The DNA gave D and trimming, while V, J and clone size come from that table. The table records over 150,000 clones, about four fifths of them present only once.

Material: peripheral blood. The rearrangement uses TRBV7-2 and TRBJ2-2; no clear D. The receptor was isolated from a woman over 75 with COVID-19, enrolled during active disease. This chain's CDR3 is CASSLNTGELFF. CDR3 coding DNA: TGTGCCAGCAGCCTTAACACCGGGGAGCTGTTTTTT.